Below are 12 T cell receptor beta chains sequenced from a single sample in a study of technical replicates of blood from a handful of donors. Clones were sequenced by immunoSEQ multiplex PCR, and TCRdb holds only the in-frame ones, with some missing. The sample has 80,000 to 100,000 clones; around 96% are singletons. Sequenced sample: T cells isolated from PBMCs. The receptors originated from a human donor in good health.

The CDR3, as DNA: TGTGCCAGCTCACCAAGGGGACAGGGTAACTATGGCTACACCTTC. Its protein product is CASSPRGQGNYGYTF. This sequence joins TRBV18 and TRBJ1-2; 9 bases fit TRBD1. Trimming removed 2 bases from V and 1 base from J; junction bases left unmatched: 2. Germline-derived CDR1 and CDR2 are KGHSH and LQKENI. The CDR3 runs to 15 residues.

The chain is built from TRBV11-3 and TRBJ2-2; 10 bases line up with TRBD1. Germline assignment: CDR1 SGHNT and CDR2 YENEEA. CDR3 length equals 16 residues. Germline trimming cut 5 bases from V and 5 bases from J; bases unmatched to any gene: 8. The CDR3 spells CASSRDRGRRTGELFF. DNA of the CDR3: TGTGCCAGCAGCCGAGACAGGGGGCGAAGGACCGGGGAGCTGTTTTTT.

The chain links TRBV5-4 to TRBJ2-7, with 8 bases aligning to TRBD1. V was clipped by 4 bases and J by 2 bases; unmatched bases: 5. CDR3 length: 14 amino acids. Per the germline V gene, CDR1 is SGHNT and CDR2 is YYREEE (reference sequence). The CDR3: CASSAGQGAYEQYF. DNA of the CDR3: TGTGCCAGCAGCGCCGGACAGGGTGCCTACGAGCAGTACTTC. Full variable domain (missing parts from reference TRBV5-4 and TRBJ2-7): ETGVTQSPTHLIKTRGQQVTLRCSSQSGHNTVSWYQQALGQGPQFIFQYYREEENGRGNFPPRFSGLQFPNYSSELNVNALELDDSALYLCASSAGQGAYEQYFGPGTRLTVT.

This clone was found a few times. This chain connects TRBV4-1 to TRBJ1-2; D ambiguous. V was pared by 2 bases and J by 10 bases, with 20 bases between. Germline V CDR1 and CDR2: MGHRA, YSYEKL. The CDR3 runs to 15 residues. The CDR3 is CASSQTPADTGFYTF. The CDR3 region has the DNA TGCGCCAGCAGCCAAACGCCGGCCGACACCGGATTCTACACCTTC.

This chain links TRBV5-5 with TRBJ1-1, with D hard to call. The CDR3 is 14 residues long. The germline V gene has CDR1 SGHKS and CDR2 YYEKEE (reference sequence). Trimming shortened V by 3 bases and J by 10 bases, and 19 bases separated the two germline ends. Here the CDR3 reads CASSSAPGNAGAFF. The CDR3 DNA sequence: TGTGCCAGCAGCTCGGCGCCGGGAAACGCCGGAGCTTTCTTT.

This clone turned up a few times. V gene TRBV7-9 combines with J gene TRBJ1-1; D gene uncertain. Germline V gene data show CDR1 as SEHNR and CDR2 as FQNEAQ (reference sequence). Trimming removed 1 base from V and 9 bases from J, with 12 bases in between. The CDR3 length is 13 residues. For the CDR3, the DNA is TGTGCCAGCAGCTTAGACGCAGTCAATCAAGCTTTCTTT. It specifies CASSLDAVNQAFF.

V and J are TRBV10-2 and TRBJ2-5; D perhaps matches TRBD2 (6 bases). Trimming cost V 4 bases and J 5 bases, with 26 bases left between them. The CDR3 runs 18 residues. From germline, CDR1 is WSHSY and CDR2 SAAADI. CDR3 loop: CASSGPGALGGKEETQYF. Written as DNA, the CDR3 is TGCGCCAGCAGTGGACCAGGTGCGCTCGGGGGAAAAGAGGAGACCCAGTACTTC.

CDR3 protein: CASSLMSGNYGYTF. For the CDR3, the DNA is TGTGCCAGCAGTTTAATGTCAGGGAACTATGGCTACACCTTC. This rearrangement joins TRBV27 to TRBJ1-2, with D possibly TRBD1 on 5 matching bases. The CDR3 contains 14 residues. V lost 2 bases, J lost 2 bases, and 9 bases lay in between. The germline V gene encodes CDR1 MNHEY and CDR2 SMNVEV (reference sequence).

The CDR3 coding sequence is TGTGCCAGCAGTTCCCAGGGGATCGGAAACACCATATATTTT. Protein: CASSSQGIGNTIYF. J is TRBJ1-3 and V is TRBV2; possible D gene TRBD1, 6 bases. Trimming removed 5 bases from V and 4 bases from J, with 12 bases in between. This CDR3 has 14 amino acids. Germline V lookup: CDR1 SNHLY, CDR2 FYNNEI.

A single count supports this clone. The J gene is TRBJ2-5, the V gene TRBV2, with D tentatively TRBD2 (6 bases). The V end lost 5 bases, the J end lost 6 bases, and 19 bases lay between the germline ends. CDR3 length equals 15 residues. Germline V gene sequence: CDR1 SNHLY, CDR2 FYNNEI. In DNA form, the CDR3 reads TGTGCCAGCAGTTCGAGTACTAGCACGATAAAGACCCAGTACTTC. Translating it yields CASSSSTSTIKTQYF.

The V gene is TRBV10-3, the J gene TRBJ1-2; D gene ambiguous. The length of the CDR3 is 12 residues. Germline values: CDR1 ENHRY, CDR2 SYGVKD. The V gene lost 7 bases and the J gene lost 0 bases, with 6 bases spanning the gap. The CDR3 DNA reads as TGTGCCATCAACAGAGCTAACTATGGCTACACCTTC. Translated, it gives CAINRANYGYTF.

V usage is TRBV6-1 and J usage is TRBJ2-5; 7 bases fit TRBD1. Germline values: CDR1 MNHNS, CDR2 SASEGT. J was trimmed by 4 bases and V by 3 bases; bases with no gene match: 8. The CDR3 length is 15 residues. The CDR3 is CASSDTGEGAETQYF. The CDR3 DNA sequence: TGTGCCAGCAGTGACACAGGGGAAGGCGCAGAGACCCAGTACTTC.